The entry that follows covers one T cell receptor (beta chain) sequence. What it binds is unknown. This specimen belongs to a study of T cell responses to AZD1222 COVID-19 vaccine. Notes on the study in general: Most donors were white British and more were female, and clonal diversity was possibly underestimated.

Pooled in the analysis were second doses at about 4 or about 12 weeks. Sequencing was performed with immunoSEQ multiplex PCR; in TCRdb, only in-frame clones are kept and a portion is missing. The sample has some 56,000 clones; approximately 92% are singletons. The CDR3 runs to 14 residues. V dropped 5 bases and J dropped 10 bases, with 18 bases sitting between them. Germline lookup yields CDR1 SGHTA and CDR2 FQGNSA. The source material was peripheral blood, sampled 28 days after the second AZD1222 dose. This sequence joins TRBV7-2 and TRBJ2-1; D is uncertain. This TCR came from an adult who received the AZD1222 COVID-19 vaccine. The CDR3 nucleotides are TGTGCCAGCAGCCCTCCGGTCGCGAGCAAGGAGCAGTTCTTC. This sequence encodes CASSPPVASKEQFF.